This TCR beta chain is from a study of shared clonotypes between healthy human individuals. The repertoire was sequenced with immunoSEQ multiplex PCR; TCRdb's copy has only in-frame clones and lacks some. The sample has some 2,500,000 clones; roughly 93% are singletons. The V end lost 5 bases, the J end lost 0 bases, and 14 bases lay between the germline ends. The CDR3 covers 16 residues. Germline V gene data show CDR1 as SEHNR and CDR2 as FQNEAQ (reference sequence). This TCR was sampled from a man aged 18 to 29 in good health. Some clones in this sample may be carry-over from other donors' samples. This sequence joins TRBV7-9 and TRBJ1-3, with a tentative D call TRBD1 (6 bases). The specimen was naive CD4+ T cells from PBMCs. The subset is: CD45RA+ positively selected. The CDR3 DNA reads TGTGCCAGCAGCCCAGGGGAGCCTCGCTCTGGAAACACCATATATTTT. Encoded protein: CASSPGEPRSGNTIYF. Using reference TRBV7-9 and TRBJ1-3 for the parts outside the CDR3, the full variable domain is DTGVSQNPRHKITKRGQNVTFRCDPISEHNRLYWYRQTLGQGPEFLTYFQNEAQLEKSRLLSDRFSAERPKGSFSTLEIQRTEQGDSAMYLCASSPGEPRSGNTIYFGEGSWLTVV.